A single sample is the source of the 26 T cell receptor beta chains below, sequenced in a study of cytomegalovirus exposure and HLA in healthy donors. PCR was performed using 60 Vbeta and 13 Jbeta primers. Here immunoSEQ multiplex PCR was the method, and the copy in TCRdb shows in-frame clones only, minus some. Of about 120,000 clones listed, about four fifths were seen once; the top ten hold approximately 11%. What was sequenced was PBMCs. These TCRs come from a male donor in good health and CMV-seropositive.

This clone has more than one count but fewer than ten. CDR3 coding DNA: TGTGCCAGCAGTCGGGACAGATACAATGAGCAGTTCTTC. It yields the protein CASSRDRYNEQFF. The V call is TRBV2, the J call TRBJ2-1, with 7 bases identical to TRBD1. This CDR3 region has 13 residues. V was clipped by 5 bases and J by 4 bases; unmatched bases: 2. Germline-derived CDR1 and CDR2 are SNHLY and FYNNEI. Full variable domain (remainder filled in from reference TRBV2 and TRBJ2-1): EPEVTQTPSHQVTQMGQEVILRCVPISNHLYFYWYRQILGQKVEFLVSFYNNEISEKSEIFDDQFSVERPDGSNFTLKIRSTKLEDSAMYFCASSRDRYNEQFFGPGTRLTVL.

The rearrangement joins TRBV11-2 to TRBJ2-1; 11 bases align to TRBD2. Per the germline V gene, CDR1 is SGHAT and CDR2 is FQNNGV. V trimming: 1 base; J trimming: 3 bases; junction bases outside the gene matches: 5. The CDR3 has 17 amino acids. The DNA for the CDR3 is TGTGCCAGCAGCTTAGGGCTCGGACTAGCGGGCTACAATGAGCAGTTCTTC. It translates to CASSLGLGLAGYNEQFF.

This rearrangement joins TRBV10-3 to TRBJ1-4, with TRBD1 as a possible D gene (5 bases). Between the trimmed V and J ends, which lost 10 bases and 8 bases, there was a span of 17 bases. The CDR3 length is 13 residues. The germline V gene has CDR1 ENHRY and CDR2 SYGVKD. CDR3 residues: CATHDRVEEKLFF. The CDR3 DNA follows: TGTGCCACCCACGACAGAGTGGAGGAAAAACTGTTTTTT.

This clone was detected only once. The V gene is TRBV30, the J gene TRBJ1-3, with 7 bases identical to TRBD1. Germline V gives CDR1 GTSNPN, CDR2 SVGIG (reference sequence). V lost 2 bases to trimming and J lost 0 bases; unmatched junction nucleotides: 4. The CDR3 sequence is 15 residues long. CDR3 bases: TGTGCCTGGAGTAGGGGACAGACCTCTGGAAACACCATATATTTT. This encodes CAWSRGQTSGNTIYF. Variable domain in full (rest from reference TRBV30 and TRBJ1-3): SQTIHQWPATLVQPVGSPLSLECTVEGTSNPNLYWYRQAAGRGLQLLFYSVGIGQISSEVPQNLSASRPQDRQFILSSKKLLLSDSGFYLCAWSRGQTSGNTIYFGEGSWLTVV.

Written as DNA, the CDR3 is TGTGCCAGCAGTGAAGGTTCCACTTATGGCTACACCTTC. The encoded protein is CASSEGSTYGYTF. The chain has TRBV6-1 and TRBJ1-2; D is ambiguous. This CDR3 comprises 13 residues. The V gene's germline CDR1 is MNHNS and CDR2 SASEGT. V lost 1 base and J 5 bases, leaving 8 bases between the germline ends.

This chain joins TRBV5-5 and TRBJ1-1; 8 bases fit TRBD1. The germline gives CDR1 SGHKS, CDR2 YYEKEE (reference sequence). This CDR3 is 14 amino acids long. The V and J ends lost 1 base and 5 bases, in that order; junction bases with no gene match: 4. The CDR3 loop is CASSLIQGGTEAFF. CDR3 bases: TGTGCCAGCAGCTTGATACAGGGGGGAACTGAAGCTTTCTTT.

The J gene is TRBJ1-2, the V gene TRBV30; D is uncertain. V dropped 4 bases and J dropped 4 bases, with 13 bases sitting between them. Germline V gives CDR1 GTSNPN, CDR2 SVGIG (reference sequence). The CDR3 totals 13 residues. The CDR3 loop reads CAWTIDGAYGYTF. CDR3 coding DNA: TGTGCCTGGACCATAGATGGTGCCTATGGCTACACCTTC.

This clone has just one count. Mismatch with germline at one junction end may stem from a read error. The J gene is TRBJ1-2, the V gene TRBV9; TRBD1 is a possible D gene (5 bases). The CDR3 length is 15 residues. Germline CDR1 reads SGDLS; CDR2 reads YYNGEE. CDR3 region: CASSVDGAAGDGYIF. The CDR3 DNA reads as TGTGCCAGCAGCGTAGATGGGGCAGCTGGGGATGGCTACATCTTC.

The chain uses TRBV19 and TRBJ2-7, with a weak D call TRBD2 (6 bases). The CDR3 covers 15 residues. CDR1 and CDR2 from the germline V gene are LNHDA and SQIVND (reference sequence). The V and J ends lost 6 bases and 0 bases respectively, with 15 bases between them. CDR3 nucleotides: TGTGCCAGTAGGCGTAGCGGACGGAGCTCCTACGAGCAGTACTTC. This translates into CASRRSGRSSYEQYF.

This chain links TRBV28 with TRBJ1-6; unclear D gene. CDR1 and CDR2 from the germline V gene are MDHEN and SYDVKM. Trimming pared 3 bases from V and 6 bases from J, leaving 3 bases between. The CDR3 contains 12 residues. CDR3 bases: TGTGCCAGCAGTTTCGGTAATTCACCCCTCCACTTT. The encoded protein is CASSFGNSPLHF.

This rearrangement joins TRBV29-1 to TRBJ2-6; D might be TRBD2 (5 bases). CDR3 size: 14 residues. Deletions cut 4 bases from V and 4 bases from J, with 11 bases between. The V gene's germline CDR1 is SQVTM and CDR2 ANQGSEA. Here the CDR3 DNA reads TGCAGCGTTGCGGGGAAAACCGGGGCCAACGTCCTGACTTTC. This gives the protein CSVAGKTGANVLTF.

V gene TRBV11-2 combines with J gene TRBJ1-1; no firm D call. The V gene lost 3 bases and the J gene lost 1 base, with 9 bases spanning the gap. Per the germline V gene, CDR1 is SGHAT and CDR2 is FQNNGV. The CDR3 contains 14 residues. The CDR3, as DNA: TGTGCCAGCAGCTTGACGGGTGGGAACACTGAAGCTTTCTTT. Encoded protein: CASSLTGGNTEAFF. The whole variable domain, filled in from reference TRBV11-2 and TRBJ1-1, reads EAGVAQSPRYKIIEKRQSVAFWCNPISGHATLYWYQQILGQGPKLLIQFQNNGVVDDSQLPKDRFSAERLKGVDSTLKIQPAKLEDSAVYLCASSLTGGNTEAFFGQGTRLTVV.

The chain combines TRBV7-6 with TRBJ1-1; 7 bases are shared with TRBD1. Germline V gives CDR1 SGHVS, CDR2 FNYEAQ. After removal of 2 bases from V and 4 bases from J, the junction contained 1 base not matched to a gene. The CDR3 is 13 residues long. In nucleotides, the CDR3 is TGTGCCAGCAGCTTACAGGGGGGCACTGAAGCTTTCTTT. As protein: CASSLQGGTEAFF.

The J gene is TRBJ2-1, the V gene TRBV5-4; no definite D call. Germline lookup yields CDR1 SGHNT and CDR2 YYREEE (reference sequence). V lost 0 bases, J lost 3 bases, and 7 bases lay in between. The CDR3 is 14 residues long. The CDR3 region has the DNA TGTGCCAGCAGCTTGGTGGAGTACTACAATGAGCAGTTCTTC. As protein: CASSLVEYYNEQFF. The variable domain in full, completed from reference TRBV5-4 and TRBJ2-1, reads ETGVTQSPTHLIKTRGQQVTLRCSSQSGHNTVSWYQQALGQGPQFIFQYYREEENGRGNFPPRFSGLQFPNYSSELNVNALELDDSALYLCASSLVEYYNEQFFGPGTRLTVL.

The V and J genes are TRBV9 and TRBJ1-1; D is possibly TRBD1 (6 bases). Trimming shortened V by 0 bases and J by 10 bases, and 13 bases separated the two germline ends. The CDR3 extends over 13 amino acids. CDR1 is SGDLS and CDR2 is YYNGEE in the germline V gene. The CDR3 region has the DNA TGTGCCAGCAGCGTAGAGGACAGCCAGCGAGCTTTCTTT. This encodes CASSVEDSQRAFF.

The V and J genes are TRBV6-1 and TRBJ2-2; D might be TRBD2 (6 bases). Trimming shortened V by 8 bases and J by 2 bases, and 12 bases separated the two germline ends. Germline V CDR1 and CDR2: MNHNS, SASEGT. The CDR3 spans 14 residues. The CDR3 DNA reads TGTGCCAGCGGGGACGGGGGAAACACCGGGGAGCTGTTTTTT. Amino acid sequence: CASGDGGNTGELFF.

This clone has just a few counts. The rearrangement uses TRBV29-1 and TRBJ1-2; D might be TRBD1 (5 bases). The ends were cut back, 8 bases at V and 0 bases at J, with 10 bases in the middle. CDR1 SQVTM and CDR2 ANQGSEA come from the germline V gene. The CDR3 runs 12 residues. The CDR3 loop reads CSTRTTNYGYTF. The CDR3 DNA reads TGCAGCACCCGGACAACTAACTATGGCTACACCTTC.

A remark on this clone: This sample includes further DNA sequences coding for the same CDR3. The CDR3 sequence: CASTEQGNTGELFF. The CDR3 coding sequence is TGTGCCAGCACGGAACAGGGGAACACCGGGGAGCTGTTTTTT. The chain is built from TRBV11-2 and TRBJ2-2; tentatively, D is TRBD1 (6 bases). V lost 7 bases to trimming and J lost 1 base, with 10 bases between them. The CDR3 is 14 residues long. The V gene's germline CDR1 is SGHAT and CDR2 FQNNGV.

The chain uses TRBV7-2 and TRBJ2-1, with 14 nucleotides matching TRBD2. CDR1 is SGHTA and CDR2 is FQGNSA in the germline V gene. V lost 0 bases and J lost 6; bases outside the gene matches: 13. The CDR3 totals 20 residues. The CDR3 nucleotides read TGTGCCAGCAGCTTAGCCCGCCCGGGACTAGCGGGAGAGGTGGGCAATGAGCAGTTCTTC. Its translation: CASSLARPGLAGEVGNEQFF.

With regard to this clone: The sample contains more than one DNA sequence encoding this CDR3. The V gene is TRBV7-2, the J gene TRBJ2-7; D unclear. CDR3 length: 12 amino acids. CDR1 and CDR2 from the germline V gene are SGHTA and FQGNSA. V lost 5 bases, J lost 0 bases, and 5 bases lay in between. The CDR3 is CASSPNSYEQYF. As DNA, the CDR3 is TGTGCCAGCAGCCCTAACTCCTACGAGCAGTACTTC.

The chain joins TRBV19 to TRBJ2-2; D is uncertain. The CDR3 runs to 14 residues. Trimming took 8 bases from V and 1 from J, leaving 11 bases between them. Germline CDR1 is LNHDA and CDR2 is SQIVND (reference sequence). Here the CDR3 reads CASGPRQNTGELFF. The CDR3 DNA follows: TGTGCCAGTGGGCCGAGACAGAACACCGGGGAGCTGTTTTTT.

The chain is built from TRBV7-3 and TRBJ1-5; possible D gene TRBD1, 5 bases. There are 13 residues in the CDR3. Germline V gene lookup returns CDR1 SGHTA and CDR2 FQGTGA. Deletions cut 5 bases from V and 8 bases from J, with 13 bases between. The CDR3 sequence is CASSPQGGEPQHF. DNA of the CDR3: TGTGCCAGCAGCCCCCAGGGAGGGGAGCCCCAGCATTTT.

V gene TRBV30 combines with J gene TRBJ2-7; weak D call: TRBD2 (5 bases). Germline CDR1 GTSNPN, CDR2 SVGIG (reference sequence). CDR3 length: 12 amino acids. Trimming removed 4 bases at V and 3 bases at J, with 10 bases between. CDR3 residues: CAWTGLSYEQYF. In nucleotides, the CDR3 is TGTGCCTGGACTGGACTGAGCTACGAGCAGTACTTC.

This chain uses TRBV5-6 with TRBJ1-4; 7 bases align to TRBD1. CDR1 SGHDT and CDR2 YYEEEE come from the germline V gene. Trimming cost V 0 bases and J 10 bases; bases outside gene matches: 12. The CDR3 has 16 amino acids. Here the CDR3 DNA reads TGTGCCAGCAGCTTGGGGACAGGCAACGCCCTGGGAAAACTGTTTTTT. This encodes CASSLGTGNALGKLFF.

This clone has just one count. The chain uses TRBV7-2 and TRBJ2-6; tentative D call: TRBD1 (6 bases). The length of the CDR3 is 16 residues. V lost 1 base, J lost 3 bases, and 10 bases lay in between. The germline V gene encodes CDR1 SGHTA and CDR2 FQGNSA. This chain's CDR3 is CASSLGGRVGANVLTF. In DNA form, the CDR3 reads TGTGCCAGCAGCTTAGGGGGGCGAGTTGGGGCCAACGTCCTGACTTTC.

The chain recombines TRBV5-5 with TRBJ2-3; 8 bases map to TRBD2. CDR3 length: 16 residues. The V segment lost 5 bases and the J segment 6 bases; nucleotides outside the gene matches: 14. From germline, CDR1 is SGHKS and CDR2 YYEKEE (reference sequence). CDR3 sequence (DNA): TGTGCCAGCAGTTTGAATTTAGCGGGGCCTCTCGATACGCAGTATTTT. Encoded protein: CASSLNLAGPLDTQYF.